One and the same sample provided the 31 T cell receptor beta chains below, sequenced in a study of control samples from healthy donors and cancer patients. Method: immunoSEQ multiplex PCR; TCRdb's copy keeps in-frame clones and lacks some. The data contain around 97,000 clones, around nine tenths of them singletons. Sequences were obtained from PBMCs. The receptors shown here come from a man aged 55 to 70 with lung cancer.

Only one count was recorded for this clone. The chain links TRBV12-5 to TRBJ1-3; D is unresolved. The germline gives CDR1 LGHNT, CDR2 FRNRAP. This CDR3 comprises 13 residues. The V end was cut by 5 bases, the J end by 0 bases, with 5 bases between. CDR3 residues: CASGRGSGNTIYF. The CDR3 DNA sequence: TGTGCTAGTGGTCGGGGCTCTGGAAACACCATATATTTT.

CDR3 residues: CASSLTYTNTEAFF. In DNA, the CDR3 is TGTGCCAGCAGCTTAACGTACACGAACACTGAAGCTTTCTTT. This chain uses TRBV7-3 with TRBJ1-1; no definite D call. Germline V gives CDR1 SGHTA, CDR2 FQGTGA. The CDR3 loop spans 14 amino acids. Trimming pared 0 bases from V and 1 base from J, leaving 6 bases between.

The rearrangement links TRBV18 to TRBJ1-3; TRBD1 agrees at 9 bases. V shed 5 bases, J shed 7 bases, and the junction held 9 bases outside the gene matches. Germline-derived CDR1 and CDR2 are KGHSH and LQKENI. The CDR3 runs to 15 residues. This CDR3 is CASSLSGQGYNTIYF. The DNA of the CDR3 is TGTGCCAGCTCATTGTCGGGACAGGGATATAACACCATATATTTT.

The chain combines TRBV7-9 with TRBJ1-1, with D uncertain. The germline V and J ends were trimmed by 0 bases and 4 bases, with 15 bases remaining between them. This CDR3 is 16 amino acids long. The V gene's germline CDR1 is SEHNR and CDR2 FQNEAQ (reference sequence). The CDR3 is CASSLASRSYGTEAFF. For the CDR3, the DNA is TGTGCCAGCAGCTTAGCGAGCCGGTCTTACGGCACTGAAGCTTTCTTT.

This clone was picked up one time. The chain is built from TRBV19 and TRBJ2-5; TRBD1 matches at 10 bases. V shed 7 bases and J 2 bases; nucleotides not matched to a gene: 10. CDR1 and CDR2 (germline): LNHDA, SQIVND (reference sequence). This CDR3 comprises 16 residues. CDR3 sequence reads: CASTTRGTGEQETQYF. CDR3 sequence (DNA): TGTGCCAGTACCACTCGAGGGACAGGGGAGCAAGAGACCCAGTACTTC.

The chain uses TRBV7-7 and TRBJ2-1; D possibly uses TRBD1 or TRBD2 (6 bases each). The CDR3 has 19 amino acids. The germline gives CDR1 SSHAT, CDR2 FNYEAQ (reference sequence). V was pared by 1 base and J by 6 bases, with 25 bases between. The CDR3 DNA follows: TGTGCCAGCAGCTTAGGATATCCGGGGGCCGAAAGTCTTTCCAATGAGCAGTTCTTC. Translated: CASSLGYPGAESLSNEQFF.

This chain uses TRBV6-1 with TRBJ1-5; perhaps TRBD1 as D (5 bases). Germline lookup yields CDR1 MNHNS and CDR2 SASEGT. The CDR3 is made up of 20 amino acids. Trimming left V 3 bases short and J 0 bases short, with 24 bases between. The CDR3 region has the DNA TGTGCCAGCAGTGAGGGGTCGTTAGGTAGAGGGGATTATAGCAATCAGCCCCAGCATTTT. Its translation: CASSEGSLGRGDYSNQPQHF.

This chain uses TRBV7-9 with TRBJ2-1; D unclear. With 2 bases removed from V and 0 bases from J, the gap between germline ends came to 8 bases. This CDR3 region has 15 residues. In germline, CDR1 is SEHNR, CDR2 FQNEAQ (reference sequence). CDR3 bases: TGTGCCAGCAGCTTACCTGGAACCTCCTACAATGAGCAGTTCTTC. This encodes CASSLPGTSYNEQFF.

The J gene is TRBJ1-1, the V gene TRBV30, with D possibly being TRBD1 (5 bases). Between the trimmed V and J ends, which lost 0 bases and 0 bases, there was a span of 17 bases. Germline V gene data show CDR1 as GTSNPN and CDR2 as SVGIG (reference sequence). CDR3 length: 17 residues. DNA for the CDR3: TGTGCCTGGAGTGTTTCGGGCCCGGTGGACATGAACACTGAAGCTTTCTTT. Its protein product is CAWSVSGPVDMNTEAFF.

The V and J genes are TRBV3-1 (or the pseudogene TRBV3-2) and TRBJ2-3; no reliable D call. This CDR3 spans 13 amino acids. Germline CDR1 is LGHDT and CDR2 is YNNKEL (reference sequence). V was clipped by 4 bases and J by 3 bases, with 8 bases between them. The CDR3 sequence: CASSRTRTDTQYF. CDR3 coding DNA: TGTGCCAGCAGCCGGACGCGGACAGATACGCAGTATTTT.

The chain carries TRBV24-1 and TRBJ2-3; the match to TRBD2 covers 11 bases. The length of the CDR3 is 17 residues. The germline gives CDR1 KGHDR, CDR2 SFDVKD. The V segment lost 3 bases and the J segment 3 bases; nucleotides outside the gene matches: 7. In DNA form, the CDR3 reads TGTGCCACCAGTGATCCCTCACTAGCGGGGGAAACAGATACGCAGTATTTT. Translated, it gives CATSDPSLAGETDTQYF.

The chain couples TRBV6-5 to TRBJ2-6; 7 bases line up with TRBD1. Germline V gene sequence: CDR1 MNHEY, CDR2 SVGAGI. V dropped 0 bases and J dropped 10; count of bases not matched to a gene: 3. The CDR3 spans 14 residues. The CDR3 is CASSYSRGQNVLTF. DNA of the CDR3: TGTGCCAGCAGTTACTCGAGGGGGCAGAACGTCCTGACTTTC.

The CDR3 region is CASGLTPDGTTIINEQFF. CDR3 sequence (DNA): TGTGCTAGTGGTTTGACCCCCGACGGGACAACTATCATCAATGAGCAGTTCTTC. The chain combines TRBV12-5 with TRBJ2-1, with a weak D call TRBD1 (6 bases). V lost 2 bases and J lost 6, with 23 bases in between. Germline CDR1 reads LGHNT; CDR2 reads FRNRAP. The CDR3 is 18 residues long.

J is TRBJ1-2 and V is TRBV7-9; D ambiguous. CDR3 length: 13 amino acids. V gave up 1 base and J gave up 6 bases, with 9 bases separating them. CDR1 is SEHNR, CDR2 FQNEAQ, per germline (reference sequence). The CDR3 DNA is TGTGCCAGCAGCTTAGTAGGGAAGGATGGCTACACCTTC. Protein sequence: CASSLVGKDGYTF. Drawing the rest from reference TRBV7-9 and TRBJ1-2, the complete variable domain is DTGVSQNPRHKITKRGQNVTFRCDPISEHNRLYWYRQTLGQGPEFLTYFQNEAQLEKSRLLSDRFSAERPKGSFSTLEIQRTEQGDSAMYLCASSLVGKDGYTFGSGTRLTVV.

This chain links TRBV6-5 with TRBJ2-3; D is possibly TRBD1 or TRBD2 (5 bases each). V was pared by 2 bases and J by 3 bases, with 6 bases between. Germline lookup yields CDR1 MNHEY and CDR2 SVGAGI. The CDR3 loop spans 13 amino acids. CDR3 residues: CASSYGGTDTQYF. The CDR3 DNA follows: TGTGCCAGCAGTTACGGGGGAACAGATACGCAGTATTTT.

The V gene is TRBV6-1, the J gene TRBJ2-3; unclear D gene. Germline CDR1 MNHNS, CDR2 SASEGT. The V gene lost 2 bases and the J gene lost 5 bases, with 5 bases spanning the gap. The CDR3 covers 12 residues. In nucleotides, the CDR3 is TGTGCCAGCAGTGAACTGAGAGATACGCAGTATTTT. Amino acid sequence: CASSELRDTQYF.

The chain combines TRBV24-1 with TRBJ2-3; D unresolved. Trimming removed 2 bases at V and 2 bases at J, with 10 bases between. The germline gives CDR1 KGHDR, CDR2 SFDVKD. This CDR3 has 15 amino acids. CDR3 in DNA: TGTGCCACCAGTGATTGGAACAGATACACAGATACGCAGTATTTT. This translates into CATSDWNRYTDTQYF.

The rearrangement links TRBV5-1 to TRBJ2-2; D is unresolved. The V gene lost 0 bases and the J gene lost 0 bases, with 9 bases spanning the gap. The CDR3 consists of 16 residues. Looked up from germline, CDR1 is SGHRS and CDR2 is YFSETQ. The CDR3 DNA reads as TGCGCCAGCAGCTTGGTGGCCGGACCGAACACCGGGGAGCTGTTTTTT. Amino acids: CASSLVAGPNTGELFF.

The chain recombines TRBV3-1 (or the pseudogene TRBV3-2) with TRBJ1-6; D gene uncertain. The V and J ends lost 1 base and 4 bases respectively, with 5 bases between them. CDR1 and CDR2 from the germline V gene are LGHDT and YNNKEL (reference sequence). The CDR3 has 14 amino acids. The CDR3 here is CASSQVRYNSPLHF. In DNA form, the CDR3 reads TGTGCCAGCAGCCAAGTCAGGTATAATTCACCCCTCCACTTT.

J is TRBJ2-1 and V is TRBV9; the D gene is possibly TRBD2 (7 bases). V shed 4 bases and J shed 9 bases, with 14 bases lying between them. The CDR3 consists of 13 residues. Germline V gives CDR1 SGDLS, CDR2 YYNGEE. The CDR3 loop reads CASSFGGAAEQFF. The CDR3, as DNA: TGTGCCAGCAGCTTTGGGGGGGCGGCTGAGCAGTTCTTC. The full variable domain, completed using reference TRBV9 and TRBJ2-1, is DSGVTQTPKHLITATGQRVTLRCSPRSGDLSVYWYQQSLDQGLQFLIQYYNGEERAKGNILERFSAQQFPDLHSELNLSSLELGDSALYFCASSFGGAAEQFFGPGTRLTVL.

This clone was detected once. The chain carries TRBV24-1 and TRBJ2-3, with D hard to call. This CDR3 has 17 amino acids. Trimming stripped 0 bases from V and 0 bases from J, with 12 bases between. Germline V gene data show CDR1 as KGHDR and CDR2 as SFDVKD. The CDR3 sequence: CATSDLATSTSTDTQYF. The CDR3 DNA is TGTGCCACCAGTGATTTGGCGACATCTACTAGCACAGATACGCAGTATTTT.

The chain employs TRBV6-5 and TRBJ1-6, with D tentatively TRBD1 (5 bases). Trimming pared 4 bases from V and 10 bases from J, leaving 17 bases between. CDR1 and CDR2 (germline): MNHEY, SVGAGI. This CDR3 is built from 15 residues. The CDR3 region is CASSLAALGDSPLHF. Here the CDR3 DNA reads TGTGCCAGCAGTTTGGCTGCTCTGGGGGACTCACCCCTCCACTTT.

V usage is TRBV7-8 and J usage is TRBJ2-7; D is unresolved. V was pared by 2 bases and J by 2 bases, with 10 bases between. This CDR3 contains 14 residues. CDR1 is SGHVS and CDR2 is FQNEAQ in the germline V gene. The CDR3 DNA sequence: TGTGCCAGCAGCTTAACGATTGGGACCTACGAGCAGTACGTC. Amino acid sequence: CASSLTIGTYEQYV.

The chain carries TRBV6-5 and TRBJ2-1, with D tentatively TRBD1 or TRBD2 (5 bases each). This CDR3 comprises 13 residues. Between the trimmed V and J ends, which lost 5 bases and 9 bases, there was a span of 14 bases. CDR1 and CDR2 from the germline V gene are MNHEY and SVGAGI. The CDR3 loop reads CASSPAYGTEQFF. CDR3 DNA: TGTGCCAGCAGTCCAGCATACGGGACTGAGCAGTTCTTC.

This chain uses TRBV10-3 with TRBJ1-5, with 8 bases lining up with TRBD1. The CDR3 length is 13 residues. V lost 8 bases, J lost 4 bases, and 4 bases stayed unmatched. Germline CDR1 ENHRY, CDR2 SYGVKD. The CDR3 DNA sequence: TGTGCCATCGGACAGGGTCCTAATCAGCCCCAGCATTTT. Protein product: CAIGQGPNQPQHF.

The chain employs TRBV7-7 and TRBJ2-2, with TRBD1 matching over 7 bases. From germline, CDR1 is SSHAT and CDR2 FNYEAQ (reference sequence). The CDR3 runs 14 residues. V shed 6 bases and J 1 base; nucleotides not matched to a gene: 2. The CDR3 bases are TGTGCCAGCAGACGGACAGGGAACACCGGGGAGCTGTTTTTT. Residues: CASRRTGNTGELFF.

This clone came up once. This rearrangement joins TRBV14 to TRBJ2-7, with D perhaps given as TRBD1 or TRBD2 (5 bases each). Trimming removed 1 base at V and 3 bases at J, with 13 bases between. Per germline, CDR1 SGHDN and CDR2 FVKESK. This CDR3 comprises 15 residues. Here the CDR3 DNA reads TGTGCCAGCAGCCAAGTCGTGTCAGGGAGCTACGAGCAGTACTTC. Its translation is CASSQVVSGSYEQYF.

The chain links TRBV6-5 to TRBJ1-2; 7 bases align to TRBD1. This CDR3 contains 16 residues. Per the germline V gene, CDR1 is MNHEY and CDR2 is SVGAGI. The junction had 13 bases not matched to a gene; V was cut back by 2 bases and J by 7 bases. The CDR3 DNA reads as TGTGCCAGCAGTTACCTCTCAGGGACAGCCACCGGTGGCTACACCTTC. Its translation: CASSYLSGTATGGYTF.

This chain connects TRBV4-1 to TRBJ2-5, with 8 bases aligning to TRBD2. CDR1 is MGHRA and CDR2 is YSYEKL in the germline V gene. The V and J ends lost 1 base and 4 bases, in that order; junction bases with no gene match: 5. There are 15 residues in the CDR3. CDR3 residues: CASSQAGGGRETQYF. DNA for the CDR3: TGCGCCAGCAGCCAAGCGGGAGGGGGGCGAGAGACCCAGTACTTC.

The V call is TRBV9, the J call TRBJ2-7, with a weak D call TRBD1 (5 bases). Germline assignment: CDR1 SGDLS and CDR2 YYNGEE. This CDR3 is built from 13 residues. Trimming removed 4 bases at V and 0 bases at J, with 8 bases between. DNA of the CDR3: TGTGCCAGCAGCTTGGGGCCCTCCTACGAGCAGTACGTC. Translated: CASSLGPSYEQYV.

This clone has only one observation. This chain joins TRBV27 and TRBJ1-2; D not certain. This CDR3 spans 14 amino acids. From germline, CDR1 is MNHEY and CDR2 SMNVEV (reference sequence). Trimming pared 6 bases from V and 4 bases from J, leaving 15 bases between. CDR3 in DNA: TGTGCCAGCAGCCAAACCGGGAACTTCTATGGCTACACCTTC. Translating it yields CASSQTGNFYGYTF.